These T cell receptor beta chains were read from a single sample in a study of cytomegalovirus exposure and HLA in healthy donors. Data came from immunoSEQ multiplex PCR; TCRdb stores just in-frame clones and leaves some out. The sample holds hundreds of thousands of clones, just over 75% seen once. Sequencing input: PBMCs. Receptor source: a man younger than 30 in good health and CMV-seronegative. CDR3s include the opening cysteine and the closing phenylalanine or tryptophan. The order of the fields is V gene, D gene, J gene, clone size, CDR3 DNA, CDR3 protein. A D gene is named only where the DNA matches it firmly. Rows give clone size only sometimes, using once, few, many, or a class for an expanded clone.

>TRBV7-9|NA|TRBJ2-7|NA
TGTGCCAGCAGCCCAGTGGTAGCGTACGAGCAGTACTTC
CASSPVVAYEQYF
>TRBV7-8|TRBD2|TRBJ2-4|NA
TGTGCCAGCAGCTTAATAGCGGGAAACATTCAGTACTTC
CASSLIAGNIQYF
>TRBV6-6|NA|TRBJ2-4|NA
TGTGCCAGCAGTTACCGGGGCCCTTCCGGGAGAGACATTCAGTACTTC
CASSYRGPSGRDIQYF
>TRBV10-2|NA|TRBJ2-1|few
TGCGCCAGCAGCACCTACAATGAGCAGTTCTTC
CASSTYNEQFF
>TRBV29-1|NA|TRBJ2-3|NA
TGCAGCGTTGTTGCCGGGGGAGATACGCAGTATTTT
CSVVAGGDTQYF
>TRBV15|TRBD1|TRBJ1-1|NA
TGTGCCACCAGCAGGGACAGGGCGAACACTGAAGCTTTCTTT
CATSRDRANTEAFF
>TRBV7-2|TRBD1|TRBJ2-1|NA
TGTGCCAGCAGCACACAGGGGGCAGGCTACAATGAGCAGTTCTTC
CASSTQGAGYNEQFF
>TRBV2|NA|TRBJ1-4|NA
TGTGCCAGCAGTGGTGGGCACAGTAATGAAAAACTGTTTTTT
CASSGGHSNEKLFF
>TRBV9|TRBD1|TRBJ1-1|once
TGTGCCAGCAGCGGGTACAGGGGAGGAACTGAAGCTTTCTTT
CASSGYRGGTEAFF
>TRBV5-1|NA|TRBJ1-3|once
TGCGCCAGCAGCTTGCAGGGGACCTCTGGAAACACCATATATTTT
CASSLQGTSGNTIYF
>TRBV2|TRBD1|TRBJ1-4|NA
TGTGCCAGCAGTTTGACGGACAGGGCTGGTGAAAAACTGTTTTTT
CASSLTDRAGEKLFF
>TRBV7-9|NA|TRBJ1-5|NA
TGTGCCAGCAGCTTACAAGGGGGAAGCAATCAGCCCCAGCATTTT
CASSLQGGSNQPQHF
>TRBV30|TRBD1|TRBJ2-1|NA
TGTGCCTGGAGTGTACGGACAGGGGCCGTTGAGCAGTTCTTC
CAWSVRTGAVEQFF
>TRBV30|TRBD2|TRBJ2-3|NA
TGTGCCTGGACTAGCGGGAGTTCAGATACGCAGTATTTT
CAWTSGSSDTQYF
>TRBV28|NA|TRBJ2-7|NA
TGTGCCAGCAGCTTGGACACTGACAGTTCCTACGAGCAGTACTTC
CASSLDTDSSYEQYF
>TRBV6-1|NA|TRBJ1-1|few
TGTGCCAGCAGTGAATCAGGGGTTACTGAAGCTTTCTTT
CASSESGVTEAFF
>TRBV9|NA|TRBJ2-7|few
TGTGCCAGCAGCGGGGCAGCGGTCCCGCCCTACGAGCAGTACTTC
CASSGAAVPPYEQYF
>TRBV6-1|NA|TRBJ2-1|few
TGTGCCAGCAGTGAACTAGAGGAGAATGAGCAGTTCTTC
CASSELEENEQFF
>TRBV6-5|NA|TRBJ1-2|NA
TGTGCCAGCAGTACACAAGCCACAGGTTTCGGGGGCTACACCTTC
CASSTQATGFGGYTF
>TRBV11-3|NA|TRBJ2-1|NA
TGTGCCAGCTCAAAAACAAACAATGAGCAGTTCTTC
CASSKTNNEQFF
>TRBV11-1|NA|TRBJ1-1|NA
TGTGCCAGCAGTCGTACAGGTCCACAGAACACTGAAGCTTTCTTT
CASSRTGPQNTEAFF
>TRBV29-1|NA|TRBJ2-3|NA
TGCAGCGTTTACAGGGGGCGTCTAGCGGGACCCACCCATCCGGATACGCAGTATTTT
CSVYRGRLAGPTHPDTQYF
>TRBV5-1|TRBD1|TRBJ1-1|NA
TGCGCCAGCAGTTTTGTCCCGGGACAGGGGAGGCCCACTGAAGCTTTCTTT
CASSFVPGQGRPTEAFF
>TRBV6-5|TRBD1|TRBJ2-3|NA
TGTGCCAGCAGTAACCGGGACAGAAATACGCAGTATTTT
CASSNRDRNTQYF
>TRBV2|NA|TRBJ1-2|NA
TGTGCCAGCAGTGAGACAGGAGGTTTGGACTACACCTTC
CASSETGGLDYTF
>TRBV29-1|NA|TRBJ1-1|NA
TGCAGCGTTGCACAGGTTATTGAAGCTTTCTTT
CSVAQVIEAFF
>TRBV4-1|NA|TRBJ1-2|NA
TGCGCCAGCAGCCTTTCGACAGGTGACTATGGCTACACCTTC
CASSLSTGDYGYTF
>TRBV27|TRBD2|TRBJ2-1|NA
TGTGCCAGCAGTTCCCTAGCGGGAGGGCTCAATGAGCAGTTCTTC
CASSSLAGGLNEQFF
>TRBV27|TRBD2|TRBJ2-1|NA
TGTGCCAGCAGCAGAGGACTAGCGGGAGGCTACAATGAGCAGTTCTTC
CASSRGLAGGYNEQFF
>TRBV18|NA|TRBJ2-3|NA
TGTGCCAGCTCACCTCCCTTCACAGATACGCAGTATTTT
CASSPPFTDTQYF
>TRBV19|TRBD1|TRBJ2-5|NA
TGTGCCAGTAGTTTGTTGTCAGGGGGAGAGACCCAGTACTTC
CASSLLSGGETQYF
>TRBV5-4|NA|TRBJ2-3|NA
TGTGCCAGCAGCTCTCCGGGAAACACAGATACGCAGTATTTT
CASSSPGNTDTQYF
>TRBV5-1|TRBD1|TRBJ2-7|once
TGCGCCAGCAGCTTGGAACCGACAGGGGTCTCCTACGAGCAGTACTTC
CASSLEPTGVSYEQYF
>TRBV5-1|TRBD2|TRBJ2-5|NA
TGCGCCAGCAGCCCCCCCGGGACTAGCGAGAACAAAGAGACCCAGTACTTC
CASSPPGTSENKETQYF
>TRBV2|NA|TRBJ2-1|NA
TGTGCCAGCAGTGAAGAAATTTTGGCCGTAAATGAGCAGTTCTTC
CASSEEILAVNEQFF
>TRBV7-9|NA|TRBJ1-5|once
TGTGCCAGCAGCTCCGGGGGGGGCGGGGGTCAGCCCCAGCATTTT
CASSSGGGGGQPQHF
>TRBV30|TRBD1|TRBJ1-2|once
TGTGCCTGGATAACAGGGGAAGCTAACTATGGCTACACCTTC
CAWITGEANYGYTF
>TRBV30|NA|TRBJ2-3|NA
TGTGCCTGGAGCCCAACGGGGTTGAGGGGGGATACGCAGTATTTT
CAWSPTGLRGDTQYF
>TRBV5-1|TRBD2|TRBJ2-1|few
TGCGCCAGCAGCTTCAGACTAGCGGGAGATGCAAATGAGCAGTTCTTC
CASSFRLAGDANEQFF
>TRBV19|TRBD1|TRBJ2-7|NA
TGTGCCAGTAGTATAAAAGGAGACAGGGGAGCCGAGCAGTACTTC
CASSIKGDRGAEQYF
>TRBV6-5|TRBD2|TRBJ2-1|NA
TGTGCCAGCAGTTACTCGCTCGCGGGAGGGCCGGGGGAGCAGTTCTTC
CASSYSLAGGPGEQFF
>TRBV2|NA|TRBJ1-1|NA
TGTGCCAGCAGTGAACGCAGGTTGAACACTGAAGCTTTCTTT
CASSERRLNTEAFF
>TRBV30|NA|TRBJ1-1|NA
TGTGCCTGGAGTGTAGCAGGGGCCGGGTTTAGAGTAGCTTTCTTT
CAWSVAGAGFRVAFF
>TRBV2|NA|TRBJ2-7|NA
TGTGCCAGCAGTGAATATGGGCAAAACTCCTACGAGCAGTACTTC
CASSEYGQNSYEQYF
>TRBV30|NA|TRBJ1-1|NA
TGTGCCTGGAGTACCGGAGGGCCTGAAGCTTTCTTT
CAWSTGGPEAFF